The 14 T cell receptor beta chains in this list originate from one sample, sequenced in a study of shared clonotypes between healthy human individuals (dated by TCRdb to the early 2020s). Library generation was performed with the immunoSEQ multiplex PCR assay. TCRdb carries this immuneACCESS record with in-frame sequences only. Its versions omit some clonotypes, under half of them owing to an unresolved V gene in the studies checked, with the rest unexplained. The sample table holds about 1.1 million clones, of which 75% to 80% were seen once. 0.6% to 0.75% of the sample lies in the top ten. Sequencing was performed on memory CD4+ T cells from PBMCs. The cell subset or site label for this specimen denotes: CD45RA-negative fraction. All receptors derive from a man younger than 35 in good health. Some clones in this sample may be carry-over from other donors' samples.

This clone occurred once. The chain combines TRBV7-6 with TRBJ2-7; D remains ambiguous. V was cut by 5 bases and J by 3 bases, with 11 bases left in between. The CDR3 is 13 amino acids. The V gene's germline CDR1 is SGHVS and CDR2 FNYEAQ. The CDR3: CASSPGPGYEQYF. The DNA for the CDR3 is TGTGCCAGCAGCCCCGGGCCGGGCTACGAGCAGTACTTC.

The chain carries TRBV28 and TRBJ2-7; tentative D call: TRBD2 (6 bases). CDR1 is MDHEN and CDR2 is SYDVKM in the germline V gene. The length of the CDR3 is 15 residues. The V end was cut by 5 bases, the J end by 5 bases, with 19 bases between. Here the CDR3 DNA reads TGTGCCAGCAGTGGCGGGACTGCCTCTCTGAACGAGCAGTACTTC. Residues: CASSGGTASLNEQYF.

V is TRBV19 and J is TRBJ1-5, with a tentative D call TRBD1 (5 bases). There are 15 residues in the CDR3. Germline V CDR1 and CDR2: LNHDA, SQIVND (reference sequence). The V end was cut by 7 bases, the J end by 1 base, with 14 bases between. This CDR3 reads CASINRTLSNQPQHF. CDR3 nucleotides: TGTGCCAGTATCAACAGGACTCTAAGCAATCAGCCCCAGCATTTT.

The chain recombines TRBV7-9 with TRBJ2-2; D might be TRBD1 (6 bases). CDR3 length equals 15 residues. Between the trimmed V and J ends, which lost 1 base and 3 bases, there was a span of 9 bases. The germline gives CDR1 SEHNR, CDR2 FQNEAQ (reference sequence). CDR3 nucleotides: TGTGCCAGCAGCTTAGGCAGGGGCGACACCGGGGAGCTGTTTTTT. This sequence encodes CASSLGRGDTGELFF.

The chain carries TRBV7-9 and TRBJ1-2; TRBD1 matches at 11 bases. The germline V gene encodes CDR1 SEHNR and CDR2 FQNEAQ (reference sequence). This CDR3 comprises 15 residues. Trimming at V came to 7 bases and at J to 7 bases, leaving 11 bases not matched to a gene. The CDR3 here is CASISSGQGASGYTF. CDR3 sequence (DNA): TGTGCCAGCATCTCATCCGGACAGGGGGCGTCTGGCTACACCTTC.

J is TRBJ1-5 and V is TRBV5-5; the D is unclear. Trimming pared 8 bases from V and 6 bases from J, leaving 18 bases between. Germline CDR1 SGHKS, CDR2 YYEKEE (reference sequence). The CDR3 is 14 amino acids. The CDR3 coding sequence is TGTGCCAGTGGGTACACGGCGGCCACTCAGCCCCAGCATTTT. This encodes CASGYTAATQPQHF.

This sequence joins TRBV7-2 and TRBJ2-2; D perhaps matches TRBD2 (7 bases). The CDR3 sequence is 15 residues long. V gave up 7 bases and J gave up 5 bases, with 17 bases separating them. The germline gives CDR1 SGHTA, CDR2 FQGNSA. Here the CDR3 reads CASTVGGAGTGELFF. In nucleotides, the CDR3 is TGTGCCAGCACCGTAGGGGGGGCGGGGACCGGGGAGCTGTTTTTT.

This sequence joins TRBV7-2 and TRBJ2-7; a possible D gene is TRBD2 (5 bases). V was trimmed by 2 bases and J by 6 bases, leaving 17 bases between them. The CDR3 runs 15 residues. Germline V gene data show CDR1 as SGHTA and CDR2 as FQGNSA. Here the CDR3 reads CASSLRGLTSFEQYF. The CDR3 region has the DNA TGTGCCAGCAGCTTACGCGGACTTACGTCTTTCGAGCAGTACTTC.

This chain links TRBV6-1 with TRBJ1-1; 9 nucleotides match TRBD1. The ends lost 10 bases at V and 8 bases at J; junction bases unmatched: 17. This CDR3 comprises 15 residues. Germline CDR1 reads MNHNS; CDR2 reads SASEGT. As DNA, the CDR3 is TGTGCCACACTCAGAACAGGGGGCTCCTCGGCGGAAGCTTTCTTT. Its translation: CATLRTGGSSAEAFF.

This clone came up a few times. This sequence joins TRBV28 and TRBJ1-1, with D tentatively TRBD1 (6 bases). The CDR3 totals 17 residues. V was clipped by 6 bases and J by 0 bases, with 20 bases between them. Germline CDR1 and CDR2: MDHEN and SYDVKM. In nucleotides, the CDR3 is TGTGCCAGCAGCCCCAACCGTTGGGGGGCGGTGAACACTGAAGCTTTCTTT. Translated: CASSPNRWGAVNTEAFF.

On this clone: Different DNA sequences within this sample yield the same CDR3. V is TRBV28 and J is TRBJ2-1; maybe TRBD1 (6 bases). The germline V gene encodes CDR1 MDHEN and CDR2 SYDVKM. The CDR3 length is 15 residues. Trimming stripped 6 bases from V and 0 bases from J, with 12 bases between. The CDR3 region is CASSRGGSSYNEQFF. The CDR3 DNA is TGTGCCAGCAGCCGAGGGGGTAGCTCCTACAATGAGCAGTTCTTC.

The chain employs TRBV28 and TRBJ1-2, with TRBD1 matching over 7 bases. Germline V gives CDR1 MDHEN, CDR2 SYDVKM. The length of the CDR3 is 15 residues. The V gene end was trimmed by 7 bases and the J gene end by 9 bases; junction bases not matched to a gene: 17. The CDR3 coding sequence is TGTGCCAGCACCCCGGGGGAGGGACAGAGCTTTCGCTACACCTTC. The encoded protein is CASTPGEGQSFRYTF.

This clone showed up many times. V usage is TRBV6-1 and J usage is TRBJ2-1; the match to TRBD2 covers 11 bases. With V trimmed by 1 base and J by 6 bases, 2 bases remained unmatched. The CDR3 is made up of 15 amino acids. The germline gives CDR1 MNHNS, CDR2 SASEGT. The DNA of the CDR3 is TGTGCCAGCAGTGAAGGACTAGCGGGGCTCAATGAGCAGTTCTTC. This sequence encodes CASSEGLAGLNEQFF.

The V gene is TRBV28, the J gene TRBJ2-7, with a weak D call TRBD1 (7 bases). Trimming shortened V by 6 bases and J by 3 bases, and 18 bases separated the two germline ends. CDR1 is MDHEN, CDR2 SYDVKM, per germline. This CDR3 region has 15 residues. The CDR3: CASRVAEGAFYEQYF. The CDR3 DNA reads TGTGCCAGCAGGGTCGCGGAGGGGGCTTTCTACGAGCAGTACTTC.